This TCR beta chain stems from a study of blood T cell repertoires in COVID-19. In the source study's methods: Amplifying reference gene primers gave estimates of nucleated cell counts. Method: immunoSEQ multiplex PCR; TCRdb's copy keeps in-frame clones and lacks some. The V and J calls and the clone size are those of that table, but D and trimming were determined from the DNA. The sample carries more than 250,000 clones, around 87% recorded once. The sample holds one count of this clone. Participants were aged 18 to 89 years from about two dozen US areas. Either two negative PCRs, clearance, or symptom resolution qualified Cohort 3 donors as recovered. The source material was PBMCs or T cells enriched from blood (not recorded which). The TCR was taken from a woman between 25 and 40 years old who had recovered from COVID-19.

The CDR3 DNA is TGTGCCAGCAGCCAAGGCGGGGTCGAGCAAGAGACCCAGTACTTC. Amino acid sequence: CASSQGGVEQETQYF. The rearrangement uses TRBV4-2 and TRBJ2-5, with D possibly TRBD2 on 6 matching bases. CDR1 LGHNA and CDR2 YNFKEQ come from the germline V gene. V gave up 1 base and J gave up 2 bases, with 11 bases separating them. The CDR3 runs to 15 residues.